This TCR beta chain was captured by sequencing in a study of blood T cell repertoires in COVID-19 (dated by TCRdb to about 2020). With respect to the entire study: The collaborator samples originated in the United States, Italy and Spain and spanned the acute and convalescent phases of COVID-19. The prospective study material was composed of cDNA or gDNA derived from T cells, B-cell-depleted T cells, or PBMCs. Deeply sampled blood TCRbeta repertoires from subjects exposed to, actively infected with, or recovered from COVID-19 were included in the dataset. The repertoires were released in a freely available public database meant as a resource for research on the immune response to SARS-CoV-2. The samples were drawn from two sources: the first 160 participants of the ongoing ImmuneRACE study, and fewer than 1,500 subjects contributed by 6 global collaborators. Sample metadata almost always included a de-identified subject ID, COVID-19 status, age in years and sex. HLA class I and class II types, where available, came from metadata supplied by the sample provider rather than from assay-based typing.

Collaborating institutions collected whole blood in K2EDTA tubes following their own protocols. For TCRbeta analysis, collaborators shipped samples as frozen whole blood, isolated PBMCs, or DNA extracted from either of those sample types. On this clone itself: Its antigen is not yet known. No base quality information exists; no much larger clone differs at one position.

Per the germline V gene (reference sequence), MNHEY is the CDR1 and SMNVEV is the CDR2. The CDR3 contains 15 residues, cysteine and phenylalanine counted. Only the CDR3 DNA is retained, 45 bases long and in frame from the first base. The trim is 1 base for V and 9 bases for J, with a gap of 17 bases between the germline ends. On the study overall, not on this receptor specifically: The amount of clinical and demographic metadata varied by source and participant and was provided uncurated.

The immunoSEQ Assay, a bias-controlled multiplex PCR, was used to amplify TCRbeta CDR3 regions from genomic DNA. The paper's processing steps were these. The number of nucleated cells in each sample was estimated by amplification of reference gene primers within the assay. To quantify the absolute abundance of each unique TCRbeta CDR3 rearrangement, sequence reads were collapsed and filtered. Productive Simpson clonality was computed per sample as the square root of Simpson's diversity index over productive rearrangements. TCRdb's version of the immuneACCESS table is confined to in-frame rearrangements and falls short of the full clone set. An unresolved V gene accounts for under half of the shortfall where checked; the remainder is of unknown origin. V and J calls and clone size come straight from that table; D and trimming were deduced from the DNA. The sample table shows some 170,000 clones, and around 76% are seen once. Approximately 8.7% of the sample belongs to the ten largest clones.

Material for sequencing was peripheral blood. The TCR sequence derives from a woman in her 70s with acute or convalescent COVID-19. The sequence is built from TRBV27 and TRBJ2-3; matching of 6 bases hints at TRBD1 as the D gene. The nucleotides are TGTGCCAGCAGTTTATATCACAGGGCGGAGTGGACGCAGTATTTT. This yields the protein CASSLYHRAEWTQYF.